This TCR beta chain stems from a study of neoadjuvant anti-PD-1 for oral cavity cancer. In the study overall: Non-progressing patients received a fourth nivolumab dose near day 43, then surgery on days 50-56.

This clone appeared a few times. Its antigen is still unknown. The patients had HPV-negative, locally advanced oral cavity squamous cell carcinoma. The data were produced by immunoSEQ multiplex PCR, yet TCRdb's version contains in-frame clones alone and is incomplete. In the table there are more than 7,000 clones, more than 40% of which are singletons. General observations from the study: Pretreatment Treg/Th17 ratio correlated inversely with post-treatment tumor clonality.

Germline CDR1 is KGHSH and CDR2 is LQKENI. Trimming shortened V by 4 bases and J by 0 bases, and 10 bases separated the two germline ends. This CDR3 has 14 residues. The chain recombines TRBV18 with TRBJ2-7, with D tentatively TRBD2 (6 bases). Source: tumor tissue, taken before nivolumab (anti-PD-1) treatment. The receptor was isolated from a person aged 40 to 85 with oral cavity squamous cell carcinoma. The CDR3 reads CASSRGASSYEQYF. DNA of the CDR3: TGTGCCAGCTCACGCGGGGCCTCCTCCTACGAGCAGTACTTC. Together with reference TRBV18 and TRBJ2-7, the CDR3 gives the full variable domain: NAGVMQNPRHLVRRRGQEARLRCSPMKGHSHVYWYRQLPEEGLKFMVYLQKENIIDESGMPKERFSAEFPKEGPSILRIQQVVRGDSAAYFCASSRGASSYEQYFGPGTRLTVT.